The 26 T cell receptor beta chains below come from one sample, sequenced in a study of blood T cell repertoires in COVID-19. TCRdb keeps only in-frame clones here, not all; method: immunoSEQ multiplex PCR. The table lists around 280,000 clones, around 92% of them singletons. Sequencing was done on a sample of peripheral blood. The receptors come from a woman aged 30 to 39 with COVID-19, enrolled during active disease.

The V and J genes are TRBV6-1 and TRBJ1-3, with 8 bases matching TRBD1. Trimming removed 3 bases from V and 2 bases from J; junction bases left unmatched: 0. Germline V gives CDR1 MNHNS, CDR2 SASEGT. The CDR3 has 14 residues. The CDR3 region is CASSEDRAGNTIYF. CDR3 nucleotides: TGTGCCAGCAGTGAGGACAGGGCTGGAAACACCATATATTTT.

The rearrangement uses TRBV14 and TRBJ2-3; weak D call: TRBD2 (6 bases). This CDR3 contains 16 residues. Trimming pared 2 bases from V and 4 bases from J, leaving 16 bases between. Per the germline V gene, CDR1 is SGHDN and CDR2 is FVKESK. The CDR3 loop is CASSQLFPGDSDTQYF. The DNA for the CDR3 is TGTGCCAGCAGCCAACTTTTTCCCGGGGACTCAGATACGCAGTATTTT.

In its sample, this clone was seen once. The V call is TRBV4-1, the J call TRBJ2-7, with D hard to call. The CDR3 is 16 residues long. The germline V gene has CDR1 MGHRA and CDR2 YSYEKL. The V end lost 3 bases, the J end lost 0 bases, and 15 bases lay between the germline ends. CDR3: CASSHVWAQSSYEQYF. Written as DNA, the CDR3 is TGCGCCAGCAGCCATGTCTGGGCACAGAGCTCCTACGAGCAGTACTTC.

V and J are TRBV7-9 and TRBJ1-6; TRBD1 is a possible D gene (5 bases). V gave up 6 bases and J gave up 11 bases, with 23 bases separating them. CDR3 length: 16 residues. Germline values: CDR1 SEHNR, CDR2 FQNEAQ (reference sequence). CDR3 protein: CASRPRQPQGNAPLHF. CDR3 bases: TGTGCCAGCAGGCCGCGGCAACCCCAGGGTAACGCACCCCTCCACTTT.

The chain uses TRBV18 and TRBJ2-5, with 8 bases that match TRBD1. CDR3 size: 14 residues. Trimming cost V 6 bases and J 1 base; bases outside gene matches: 4. Germline CDR1 reads KGHSH; CDR2 reads LQKENI. The CDR3, as DNA: TGTGCCAGCTCGAAGCAGGGGGCCCAAGAGACCCAGTACTTC. It codes for CASSKQGAQETQYF. Full variable domain (remainder filled in from reference TRBV18 and TRBJ2-5): NAGVMQNPRHLVRRRGQEARLRCSPMKGHSHVYWYRQLPEEGLKFMVYLQKENIIDESGMPKERFSAEFPKEGPSILRIQQVVRGDSAAYFCASSKQGAQETQYFGPGTRLLVL.

The V call is TRBV5-1, the J call TRBJ1-1, with 7 positions matching TRBD1. Germline V gene sequence: CDR1 SGHRS, CDR2 YFSETQ. The CDR3 is 13 amino acids. J was trimmed by 6 bases and V by 4 bases; bases with no gene match: 6. DNA of the CDR3: TGCGCCAGCAGCCGAACACAGGGGCCTGAAGCTTTCTTT. Translation gives CASSRTQGPEAFF.

This chain connects TRBV10-3 to TRBJ2-7, with a weak D call TRBD1 (6 bases). Per the germline V gene, CDR1 is ENHRY and CDR2 is SYGVKD. The CDR3 runs to 13 residues. V was pared by 3 bases and J by 5 bases, with 11 bases between. The CDR3 region has the DNA TGTGCCATCAGTGACACCAGGGGAAACGAGCAGTACTTC. This gives the protein CAISDTRGNEQYF.

The chain has TRBV4-1 and TRBJ2-7, with 7 bases lining up with TRBD1. Per germline, CDR1 MGHRA and CDR2 YSYEKL. The CDR3 totals 15 residues. The ends lost 4 bases at V and 0 bases at J; junction bases unmatched: 6. In nucleotides, the CDR3 is TGCGCCAGCAGCCCCTCGGGGACAGCCTCCTACGAGCAGTACTTC. Residues: CASSPSGTASYEQYF.

J is TRBJ1-3 and V is TRBV27; the match to TRBD1 covers 7 bases. V lost 8 bases, J lost 7 bases, and 8 bases stayed unmatched. Germline assignment: CDR1 MNHEY and CDR2 SMNVEV (reference sequence). The CDR3 is 13 residues long. The CDR3 region has the DNA TGTGCCAGCGGGGGACAGTCGGAGAACACCATATATTTT. Protein sequence: CASGGQSENTIYF.

V is TRBV4-1 and J is TRBJ2-1; a weak D match, TRBD2 (5 bases). This CDR3 contains 16 residues. Germline V gene data show CDR1 as MGHRA and CDR2 as YSYEKL. Trimming removed 4 bases at V and 8 bases at J, with 21 bases between. The CDR3, as DNA: TGCGCCAGCAGCCGGTCTCCTGGACTGTCTCAGGATGAGCAGTTCTTC. The encoded protein is CASSRSPGLSQDEQFF.

The chain joins TRBV7-9 to TRBJ1-2; 7 nucleotides agree with TRBD1. This CDR3 has 15 amino acids. J gave up 0 bases and V 3 bases, and 4 bases lay outside the gene matches. Germline V gene sequence: CDR1 SEHNR, CDR2 FQNEAQ (reference sequence). The CDR3: CASSFRDSTNYGYTF. CDR3 DNA sequence: TGTGCCAGCAGCTTCCGGGACAGCACTAACTATGGCTACACCTTC.

The chain employs TRBV6-6 and TRBJ2-3; D unclear. V was shortened by 6 bases and J by 0 bases, with 4 bases between the two germline ends. The length of the CDR3 is 12 residues. Germline CDR1 is MNHNY and CDR2 is SVGAGI (reference sequence). The CDR3 DNA reads as TGTGCCAGCAGCGTCAGCACAGATACGCAGTATTTT. The encoded protein is CASSVSTDTQYF.

This clone was detected only a few times. Within the sample, other DNA sequences also encode this same CDR3. The V and J genes are TRBV19 and TRBJ1-1; no firm D call. The germline V and J ends were trimmed by 5 bases and 0 bases, with 7 bases remaining between them. The germline V gene has CDR1 LNHDA and CDR2 SQIVND (reference sequence). The CDR3 sequence is 13 residues long. CDR3: CASSGRLNTEAFF. The CDR3 region has the DNA TGTGCCAGTAGTGGTCGGTTGAACACTGAAGCTTTCTTT.

This rearrangement joins TRBV27 to TRBJ2-1; possible D gene TRBD2, 6 bases. The CDR3 runs 15 residues. CDR1 MNHEY and CDR2 SMNVEV come from the germline V gene (reference sequence). V lost 6 bases and J lost 0, with 12 bases in between. DNA for the CDR3: TGTGCCAGCAGAACGGGACTCAGCTCCTACAATGAGCAGTTCTTC. It translates to CASRTGLSSYNEQFF.

The chain uses TRBV5-4 and TRBJ1-4; no definite D call. V was shortened by 0 bases and J by 6 bases, with 9 bases between the two germline ends. Germline-derived CDR1 and CDR2 are SGHNT and YYREEE (reference sequence). The CDR3 is 14 residues long. Here the CDR3 reads CASSLGSSHEKLFF. CDR3 in DNA: TGTGCCAGCAGCTTGGGTTCCTCCCATGAAAAACTGTTTTTT.

Comment on this clone: The junction does not match germline at one end; this may be a read error. This chain joins TRBV6-1 and TRBJ2-2; TRBD1 agrees at 9 bases. CDR1 MNHNS and CDR2 SASEGT come from the germline V gene. There are 15 residues in the CDR3. In DNA form, the CDR3 reads TGTGCCAGCAGAGAAGGGACAGGGTGGGACGGGGAGCTGTTTTTT. Translation: CASREGTGWDGELFF.

The J gene is TRBJ1-5, the V gene TRBV6-1; 10 bases match TRBD1. The ends lost 2 bases at V and 11 bases at J; junction bases unmatched: 12. Germline V CDR1 and CDR2: MNHNS, SASEGT. The CDR3 contains 16 residues. The CDR3 is CASSEITGDRGTTQHF. In nucleotides, the CDR3 is TGTGCCAGCAGTGAAATTACGGGGGACAGGGGAACGACCCAGCATTTT.

This clone has a single count. The V and J genes are TRBV5-6 and TRBJ2-5; 14 nucleotides align to TRBD2. Looked up from germline, CDR1 is SGHDT and CDR2 is YYEEEE. V was clipped by 8 bases and J by 5 bases; unmatched bases: 14. This CDR3 is built from 17 residues. CDR3 sequence reads: CASTPWGLAGVRETQYF. CDR3 nucleotide sequence: TGTGCCAGTACGCCATGGGGACTAGCGGGGGTCCGGGAGACCCAGTACTTC.

The rearrangement joins TRBV30 to TRBJ2-4; the D is unclear. Germline V CDR1 and CDR2: GTSNPN, SVGIG (reference sequence). The CDR3 extends over 13 amino acids. Trimming took off 2 bases at V and 0 bases at J, with 5 bases between the two ends. CDR3 in amino acids: CAWSLLAKNIQYF. The CDR3 DNA is TGTGCCTGGAGTCTACTAGCCAAAAACATTCAGTACTTC.

The chain combines TRBV20-1 with TRBJ2-4; D might be TRBD1 (6 bases). Germline-derived CDR1 and CDR2 are DFQATT and SNEGSKA (reference sequence). Trimming stripped 3 bases from V and 6 bases from J, with 15 bases between. The CDR3 is made up of 14 amino acids. The CDR3 region is CSASAQGLRNIQYF. DNA for the CDR3: TGCAGTGCTAGTGCTCAGGGGCTGAGAAACATTCAGTACTTC.

The gene calls are TRBV19 and TRBJ2-3; tentative D call: TRBD2 (5 bases). Trimming took 5 bases from V and 0 from J, leaving 9 bases between them. This CDR3 is 14 amino acids long. Germline V gives CDR1 LNHDA, CDR2 SQIVND (reference sequence). The CDR3 DNA sequence: TGTGCCAGTAGTGGCTGGACTAGCACAGATACGCAGTATTTT. It is translated as CASSGWTSTDTQYF.

This sequence joins TRBV6-2 or TRBV6-3 and TRBJ1-6, with 10 bases that match TRBD1. V lost 2 bases, J lost 6 bases, and 4 bases stayed unmatched. The CDR3 contains 16 residues. The germline V gene encodes CDR1 MNHEY and CDR2 SVGEGT. This chain's CDR3 is CASSYRRDRGNSPLHF. Here the CDR3 DNA reads TGTGCCAGCAGTTACCGACGGGACAGGGGTAATTCACCCCTCCACTTT.

The V and J genes are TRBV7-2 and TRBJ2-1, with D possibly being TRBD1 (6 bases). Germline-derived CDR1 and CDR2 are SGHTA and FQGNSA. This CDR3 is 12 amino acids long. Trimming shortened V by 4 bases and J by 14 bases, and 15 bases separated the two germline ends. The CDR3 here is CASSSDMGAKFF. DNA for the CDR3: TGTGCCAGCAGCTCCGATATGGGGGCGAAGTTCTTC.

This sequence joins TRBV29-1 and TRBJ2-7, with a weak D call TRBD1 (5 bases). The CDR3 is 13 amino acids. The V and J ends lost 3 bases and 5 bases respectively, with 14 bases between them. Germline V gives CDR1 SQVTM, CDR2 ANQGSEA. CDR3 region: CSVEARQGDEQYF. The CDR3 DNA follows: TGCAGCGTTGAGGCTCGGCAGGGTGACGAGCAGTACTTC.

This clone was seen just once. The rearrangement joins TRBV12-3 or TRBV12-4 to TRBJ2-7; a weak D match, TRBD1 (5 bases). The CDR3 is 12 amino acids. V lost 3 bases to trimming and J lost 9 bases, with 12 bases between them. The CDR3: CASSFEQGGQYF. CDR3 coding DNA: TGTGCCAGCAGTTTTGAGCAGGGCGGGCAGTACTTC.

This clone has a count of ten or more. The rearrangement uses TRBV27 and TRBJ1-2, with D possibly TRBD1 on 5 matching bases. Trimming removed 0 bases from V and 4 bases from J, with 21 bases in between. CDR1 and CDR2 (germline): MNHEY, SMNVEV (reference sequence). The CDR3 has 18 residues. The CDR3 DNA reads as TGTGCCAGCAGTTTATCGATTCCCGGGGGACCGCGGGGCTATGGCTACACCTTC. Translation: CASSLSIPGGPRGYGYTF.